A single sample is the source of the 27 T cell receptor beta chains below, sequenced in a study of T cell responses to AZD1222 COVID-19 vaccine. Generated by immunoSEQ multiplex PCR, the TCRdb table keeps only in-frame clones and is missing some. The table lists 95,000 to 130,000 clones, about 90% of them singletons. Specimen: peripheral blood, collected 28 days after the second AZD1222 dose. Receptors were obtained from an adult who received the AZD1222 COVID-19 vaccine.

The chain recombines TRBV5-1 with TRBJ2-7, with D perhaps given as TRBD1 or TRBD2 (5 bases each). Trimming took 3 bases from V and 1 from J, leaving 11 bases between them. From germline, CDR1 is SGHRS and CDR2 YFSETQ. This CDR3 region has 14 residues. The CDR3 bases are TGCGCCAGCAGCTGGGACGGGCCTTCCTACGAGCAGTACTTC. Encoded protein: CASSWDGPSYEQYF.

With regard to this clone: This specimen includes other DNA sequences encoding the same CDR3. V usage is TRBV18 and J usage is TRBJ2-5; no clear D. The germline gives CDR1 KGHSH, CDR2 LQKENI. With 1 base removed from V and 2 bases from J, the gap between germline ends came to 2 bases. This CDR3 is 12 amino acids long. The CDR3 bases are TGTGCCAGCTCACCACTTCAAGAGACCCAGTACTTC. It encodes CASSPLQETQYF.

The chain uses TRBV28 and TRBJ2-7; TRBD1 is a possible D gene (7 bases). Germline assignment: CDR1 MDHEN and CDR2 SYDVKM. The germline V and J ends were trimmed by 6 bases and 4 bases, with 19 bases remaining between them. This CDR3 is 15 amino acids long. This CDR3 reads CASSPLGQAGYEQYF. The CDR3 DNA follows: TGTGCCAGCAGCCCTCTTGGACAGGCGGGATACGAGCAGTACTTC.

This rearrangement joins TRBV2 to TRBJ1-1, with TRBD1 identical over 9 bases. The CDR3 runs to 12 residues. In germline, CDR1 is SNHLY, CDR2 FYNNEI. Trimming removed 4 bases from V and 7 bases from J; junction bases left unmatched: 1. CDR3 region: CASSGQGVEAFF. CDR3 DNA sequence: TGTGCCAGCAGTGGACAGGGGGTTGAAGCTTTCTTT. The full variable domain, with the rest looked up from reference TRBV2 and TRBJ1-1, is EPEVTQTPSHQVTQMGQEVILRCVPISNHLYFYWYRQILGQKVEFLVSFYNNEISEKSEIFDDQFSVERPDGSNFTLKIRSTKLEDSAMYFCASSGQGVEAFFGQGTRLTVV.

The V gene is TRBV6-1, the J gene TRBJ2-2; TRBD1 might be the D (5 bases). The CDR3 is made up of 14 amino acids. Germline lookup yields CDR1 MNHNS and CDR2 SASEGT. Trimming stripped 3 bases from V and 5 bases from J, with 10 bases between. CDR3 in amino acids: CASSDQGRTGELFF. CDR3 coding DNA: TGTGCCAGCAGTGATCAGGGTCGGACCGGGGAGCTGTTTTTT.

The V call is TRBV3-1 (or the pseudogene TRBV3-2), the J call TRBJ1-2; D gene unclear. The germline gives CDR1 LGHDT, CDR2 YNNKEL (reference sequence). Trimming left V 1 base short and J 1 base short, with 16 bases between. The CDR3 spans 17 residues. The CDR3 bases are TGTGCCAGCAGCCAAGGCCCGATCCGCATCGATAACTATGGCTACACCTTC. This translates into CASSQGPIRIDNYGYTF.

The chain's CDR3 is CASSVALEVTEAFF. CDR3 in DNA: TGTGCCAGCAGCGTAGCCCTGGAGGTCACTGAAGCTTTCTTT. The chain links TRBV9 to TRBJ1-1; D is ambiguous. The CDR3 sequence is 14 residues long. CDR1 is SGDLS, CDR2 YYNGEE, per germline. V lost 0 bases to trimming and J lost 4 bases, with 10 bases between them. Based on the CDR3 plus reference TRBV9 and TRBJ1-1, the full variable domain is DSGVTQTPKHLITATGQRVTLRCSPRSGDLSVYWYQQSLDQGLQFLIQYYNGEERAKGNILERFSAQQFPDLHSELNLSSLELGDSALYFCASSVALEVTEAFFGQGTRLTVV.

V is TRBV11-2 and J is TRBJ2-3; D uncertain. The CDR3 has 13 residues. Per the germline V gene, CDR1 is SGHAT and CDR2 is FQNNGV. Between the trimmed V and J ends, which lost 3 bases and 0 bases, there was a span of 4 bases. Here the CDR3 DNA reads TGTGCCAGCAGCTTCGGAAGCACAGATACGCAGTATTTT. Encoded protein: CASSFGSTDTQYF.

V is TRBV9 and J is TRBJ2-5; D possibly matches TRBD1 or TRBD2 (6 bases each). CDR1 is SGDLS and CDR2 is YYNGEE in the germline V gene. This CDR3 spans 14 amino acids. The ends were cut back, 0 bases at V and 6 bases at J, with 12 bases in the middle. CDR3 in DNA: TGTGCCAGCAGCGTAGGGGGGGCCCCGAAGACCCAGTACTTC. This translates into CASSVGGAPKTQYF.

CDR3 DNA: TGTGCCAGCAGTGACCAAGGTGTCGGCTACACCTTC. Encoded protein: CASSDQGVGYTF. The rearrangement uses TRBV28 and TRBJ1-2; D is unclear. Germline V gives CDR1 MDHEN, CDR2 SYDVKM. Trimming took off 5 bases at V and 8 bases at J, with 12 bases between the two ends. There are 12 residues in the CDR3.

This sequence joins TRBV6-1 and TRBJ1-1, with a weak D call TRBD1 (6 bases). The CDR3 totals 19 residues. Germline V gives CDR1 MNHNS, CDR2 SASEGT. Trimming took off 3 bases at V and 1 base at J, with 24 bases between the two ends. The DNA for the CDR3 is TGTGCCAGCAGTGACGACAGGTTAGTCTTAATCGGCCAGAACACTGAAGCTTTCTTT. Residues: CASSDDRLVLIGQNTEAFF.

The gene calls are TRBV5-6 and TRBJ2-7; D not resolved. CDR1 is SGHDT, CDR2 YYEEEE, per germline. V was cut by 0 bases and J by 6 bases, with 7 bases left in between. This CDR3 contains 12 residues. CDR3 protein: CASSLGRVEQYF. The CDR3 DNA reads as TGTGCCAGCAGCTTGGGAAGGGTCGAGCAGTACTTC. Full variable domain (rest looked up from reference TRBV5-6 and TRBJ2-7): DAGVTQSPTHLIKTRGQQVTLRCSPKSGHDTVSWYQQALGQGPQFIFQYYEEEERQRGNFPDRFSGHQFPNYSSELNVNALLLGDSALYLCASSLGRVEQYFGPGTRLTVT.

The chain is built from TRBV9 and TRBJ1-2, with TRBD1 identical over 8 bases. Germline CDR1 is SGDLS and CDR2 is YYNGEE. The CDR3 runs 15 residues. Losses at the gene ends were 4 bases for V and 4 bases for J; bases not matched to a gene: 9. Here the CDR3 reads CASSPRQGAVYGYTF. The CDR3 coding sequence is TGTGCCAGCAGCCCCCGTCAGGGGGCGGTCTATGGCTACACCTTC.

This clone was observed a single time. The V call is TRBV9, the J call TRBJ2-7; 7 positions agree with TRBD2. The ends lost 2 bases at V and 2 bases at J; junction bases unmatched: 4. CDR1 is SGDLS, CDR2 YYNGEE, per germline. The CDR3 consists of 14 residues. CDR3 nucleotide sequence: TGTGCCAGCAGCGTGGGCGGGGGAACCTACGAGCAGTACTTC. Amino acid sequence: CASSVGGGTYEQYF.

This chain links TRBV11-3 with TRBJ1-6; 7 nucleotides align to TRBD1. The V segment lost 3 bases and the J segment 7 bases; nucleotides outside the gene matches: 6. The CDR3 is 15 residues long. Germline V gives CDR1 SGHNT, CDR2 YENEEA. The DNA of the CDR3 is TGTGCCAGCAGCTTTAACAGGGGCAGGAATTCACCCCTCCACTTT. Encoded protein: CASSFNRGRNSPLHF.

The chain uses TRBV18 and TRBJ2-7, with TRBD1 matching over 9 bases. This CDR3 region has 15 residues. Germline V gene sequence: CDR1 KGHSH, CDR2 LQKENI. Losses at the gene ends were 3 bases for V and 2 bases for J; bases not matched to a gene: 5. The CDR3 is CASSPSRDRAYEQYF. The CDR3 nucleotides read TGTGCCAGCTCACCGTCCCGGGACAGGGCCTACGAGCAGTACTTC. The variable domain in full, completed from reference TRBV18 and TRBJ2-7, reads NAGVMQNPRHLVRRRGQEARLRCSPMKGHSHVYWYRQLPEEGLKFMVYLQKENIIDESGMPKERFSAEFPKEGPSILRIQQVVRGDSAAYFCASSPSRDRAYEQYFGPGTRLTVT.

This clone was seen once. The chain carries TRBV27 and TRBJ1-2, with D unresolved. Deletions cut 5 bases from V and 4 bases from J, with 17 bases between. The CDR3 runs 15 residues. Germline V gene lookup returns CDR1 MNHEY and CDR2 SMNVEV (reference sequence). DNA for the CDR3: TGTGCCAGCAGTCCCACCTATCAAGGAGTCTATGGCTACACCTTC. Protein product: CASSPTYQGVYGYTF.

CDR3 sequence: CASSPLAGSPYEQYF. In DNA form, the CDR3 reads TGCGCCAGCAGCCCACTAGCGGGAAGCCCCTACGAGCAGTACTTC. This chain uses TRBV5-1 with TRBJ2-7, with TRBD2 matching over 10 bases. Trimming took 4 bases from V and 2 from J; bases not matched to a gene: 6. Germline V gene sequence: CDR1 SGHRS, CDR2 YFSETQ. The CDR3 runs 15 residues.

CDR3 sequence: CASSEGGAALHEQYF. The DNA of the CDR3 is TGTGCCAGCAGTGAGGGCGGGGCTGCCTTACACGAGCAGTACTTC. J is TRBJ2-7 and V is TRBV2, with a tentative D call TRBD2 (6 bases). From germline, CDR1 is SNHLY and CDR2 FYNNEI. V was shortened by 3 bases and J by 5 bases, with 17 bases between the two germline ends. The CDR3 loop spans 15 amino acids. Based on the CDR3 plus reference TRBV2 and TRBJ2-7, the full variable domain is EPEVTQTPSHQVTQMGQEVILRCVPISNHLYFYWYRQILGQKVEFLVSFYNNEISEKSEIFDDQFSVERPDGSNFTLKIRSTKLEDSAMYFCASSEGGAALHEQYFGPGTRLTVT.

This chain links TRBV5-4 with TRBJ1-2, with D hard to call. Trimming left V 0 bases short and J 3 bases short, with 3 bases between. In germline, CDR1 is SGHNT, CDR2 YYREEE (reference sequence). This CDR3 spans 12 amino acids. In DNA, the CDR3 is TGTGCCAGCAGCTTGGAAGACTATGGCTACACCTTC. This gives the protein CASSLEDYGYTF. The whole variable domain, remainder taken from reference TRBV5-4 and TRBJ1-2, is ETGVTQSPTHLIKTRGQQVTLRCSSQSGHNTVSWYQQALGQGPQFIFQYYREEENGRGNFPPRFSGLQFPNYSSELNVNALELDDSALYLCASSLEDYGYTFGSGTRLTVV.

This clone was counted only a few times. The rearrangement uses TRBV20-1 and TRBJ2-7; D is perhaps TRBD1 (6 bases). V gave up 3 bases and J gave up 7 bases, with 16 bases separating them. The CDR3 contains 13 residues. Germline V gene sequence: CDR1 DFQATT, CDR2 SNEGSKA (reference sequence). In nucleotides, the CDR3 is TGCAGTGCTAGTCCGGACAGTGTTTTGGAGCAGTACTTC. It encodes CSASPDSVLEQYF.

This clone was counted a single time. The chain links TRBV7-2 to TRBJ1-1; D uncertain. V was cut by 2 bases and J by 1 base, with 5 bases left in between. From germline, CDR1 is SGHTA and CDR2 FQGNSA. The CDR3 totals 13 residues. The CDR3 DNA reads as TGTGCCAGCAGCTTAATGGAGAACACTGAAGCTTTCTTT. It is translated as CASSLMENTEAFF.

The J gene is TRBJ1-2, the V gene TRBV4-2; D remains ambiguous. The CDR3 covers 14 residues. The V end was cut by 0 bases, the J end by 6 bases, with 11 bases between. Germline V gene data show CDR1 as LGHNA and CDR2 as YNFKEQ. This CDR3 is CASSQDSRAHGYTF. Written as DNA, the CDR3 is TGTGCCAGCAGCCAAGATAGCAGAGCCCATGGCTACACCTTC.

J is TRBJ1-6 and V is TRBV5-1; D not resolved. The CDR3 length is 13 residues. The V gene's germline CDR1 is SGHRS and CDR2 YFSETQ. The ends were cut back, 0 bases at V and 5 bases at J, with 3 bases in the middle. This CDR3 is CASSLADNSPLHF. The CDR3 DNA follows: TGCGCCAGCAGCTTGGCCGATAATTCACCCCTCCACTTT.

The chain combines TRBV11-2 with TRBJ1-5; possibly TRBD1 for D (6 bases). The CDR3 is 13 amino acids. V lost 5 bases to trimming and J lost 5 bases, with 10 bases between them. The germline V gene encodes CDR1 SGHAT and CDR2 FQNNGV. CDR3 residues: CASSPWTDQPQHF. The CDR3 DNA reads TGTGCCAGCAGCCCTTGGACAGATCAGCCCCAGCATTTT. Complete variable domain (other parts from reference TRBV11-2 and TRBJ1-5): EAGVAQSPRYKIIEKRQSVAFWCNPISGHATLYWYQQILGQGPKLLIQFQNNGVVDDSQLPKDRFSAERLKGVDSTLKIQPAKLEDSAVYLCASSPWTDQPQHFGDGTRLSIL.

The chain uses TRBV3-1 (or the pseudogene TRBV3-2) and TRBJ2-7; no definite D call. The germline CDR1 and CDR2 sequences are LGHDT and YNNKEL (reference sequence). V lost 4 bases and J 3 bases, leaving 16 bases between the germline ends. The CDR3 consists of 15 residues. The CDR3 bases are TGTGCCAGCAGCCTTCTGTCCGACACTTTCTACGAGCAGTACTTC. Translation gives CASSLLSDTFYEQYF.

This rearrangement joins TRBV11-2 to TRBJ2-2; TRBD1 matches 11 bases. CDR1 and CDR2 from the germline V gene are SGHAT and FQNNGV. CDR3 length: 15 residues. The V gene end was trimmed by 5 bases and the J gene end by 7 bases; junction bases not matched to a gene: 6. CDR3 DNA sequence: TGTGCCAGCAGCCCGGACAGGGGGCTTCACGGGGAGCTGTTTTTT. It translates to CASSPDRGLHGELFF.